This T cell receptor (beta chain) appears in the sequencing data of a study of response to subunit inactivated influenza vaccine. Germline CDR1 DFQATT, CDR2 SNEGSKA (reference sequence). This CDR3 is 12 amino acids long. Trimming stripped 3 bases from V and 1 base from J, with 4 bases between. There are a few counts of this clonotype. One entry per CDR3 protein, called by TCRdb with MiXCR from the RT-PCR reads. Among around 760,000 distinct CDR3 sequences listed, approximately 13% were seen once. The V and J genes are TRBV20-1 and TRBJ1-3; D not certain. The input for sequencing was PBMCs from blood, taken 14 days before vaccination. The clonotype was recovered from a man between 45 and 60 years old who received an inactivated influenza vaccine. CDR3 DNA: TGCAGTGCTAGGGGGTCTGGAAACACCATATATTTT. Protein: CSARGSGNTIYF.